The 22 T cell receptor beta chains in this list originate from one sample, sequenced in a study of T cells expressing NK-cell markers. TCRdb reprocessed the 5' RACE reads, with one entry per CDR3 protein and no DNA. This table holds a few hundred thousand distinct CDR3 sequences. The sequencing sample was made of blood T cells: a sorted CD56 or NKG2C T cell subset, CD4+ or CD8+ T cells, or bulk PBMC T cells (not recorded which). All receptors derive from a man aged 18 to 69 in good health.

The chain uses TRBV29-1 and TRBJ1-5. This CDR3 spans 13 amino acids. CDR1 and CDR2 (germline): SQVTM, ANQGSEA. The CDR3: CSVQTNSNQPQHF.

The CDR3 here is CASSRAGAKYNEQFF. The V and J genes are TRBV6-1 and TRBJ2-1; with no DNA, the TCRdb D assignment of TRBD1 cannot be verified. In germline, CDR1 is MNHNS, CDR2 SASEGT. The CDR3 consists of 15 residues.

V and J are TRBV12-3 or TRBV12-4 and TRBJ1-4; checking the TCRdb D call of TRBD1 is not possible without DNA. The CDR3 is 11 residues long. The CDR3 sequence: CASSPGEKLFF.

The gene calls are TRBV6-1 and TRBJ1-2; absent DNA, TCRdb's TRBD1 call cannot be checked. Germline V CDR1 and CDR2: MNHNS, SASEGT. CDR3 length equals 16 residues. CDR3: CASSEDSLGINYGYTF.

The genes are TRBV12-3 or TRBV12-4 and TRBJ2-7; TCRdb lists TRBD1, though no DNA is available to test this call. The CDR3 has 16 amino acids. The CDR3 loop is CASSRDRLIQPYEQYF.

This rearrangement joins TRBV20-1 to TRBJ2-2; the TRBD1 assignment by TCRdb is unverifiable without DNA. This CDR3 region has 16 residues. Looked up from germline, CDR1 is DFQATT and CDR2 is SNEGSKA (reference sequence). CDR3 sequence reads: CSARDPGQGDPGELFF.

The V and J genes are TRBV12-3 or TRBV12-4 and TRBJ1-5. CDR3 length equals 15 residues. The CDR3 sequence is CASSLRGQANQPQHF.

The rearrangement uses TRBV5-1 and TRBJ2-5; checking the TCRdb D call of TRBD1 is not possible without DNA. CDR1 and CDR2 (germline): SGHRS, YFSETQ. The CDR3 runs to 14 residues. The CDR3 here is CASSTGTYQETQYF.

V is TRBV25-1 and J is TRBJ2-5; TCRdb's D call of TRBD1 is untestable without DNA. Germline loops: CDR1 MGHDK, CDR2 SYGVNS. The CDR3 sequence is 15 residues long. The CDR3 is CASSDARTVAKTQYF. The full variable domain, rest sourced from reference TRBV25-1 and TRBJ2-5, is EADIYQTPRYLVIGTGKKITLECSQTMGHDKMYWYQQDPGMELHLIHYSYGVNSTEKGDLSSESTVSRIRTEHFPLTLESARPSHTSQYLCASSDARTVAKTQYFGPGTRLLVL.

CDR3 protein: CASRPAGARGTDTQYF. The rearrangement joins TRBV7-2 to TRBJ2-3; the D call from TCRdb, TRBD2, cannot be confirmed without DNA. CDR1 is SGHTA and CDR2 is FQGNSA in the germline V gene. The CDR3 loop spans 16 amino acids. Filled out from reference TRBV7-2 and TRBJ2-3, the complete variable domain reads GAGVSQSPSNKVTEKGKDVELRCDPISGHTALYWYRQSLGQGLEFLIYFQGNSAPDKSGLPSDRFSAERTGGSVSTLTIQRTQQEDSAVYLCASRPAGARGTDTQYFGPGTRLTVL.

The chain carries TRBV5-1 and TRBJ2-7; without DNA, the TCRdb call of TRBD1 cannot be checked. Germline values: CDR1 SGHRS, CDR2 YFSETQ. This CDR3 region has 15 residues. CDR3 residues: CASSLPGGYSYEQYF.

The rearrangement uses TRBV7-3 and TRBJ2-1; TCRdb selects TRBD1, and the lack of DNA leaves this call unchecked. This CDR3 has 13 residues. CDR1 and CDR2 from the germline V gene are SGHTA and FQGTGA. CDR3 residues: CASGTGSEGEQFF.

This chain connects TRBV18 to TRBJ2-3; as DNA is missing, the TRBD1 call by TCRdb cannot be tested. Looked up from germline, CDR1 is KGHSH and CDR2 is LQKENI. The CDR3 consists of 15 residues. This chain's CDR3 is CASSPPGGKTDTQYF.

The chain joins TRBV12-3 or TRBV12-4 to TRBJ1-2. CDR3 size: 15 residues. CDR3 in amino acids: CASSPNRVANYGYTF.

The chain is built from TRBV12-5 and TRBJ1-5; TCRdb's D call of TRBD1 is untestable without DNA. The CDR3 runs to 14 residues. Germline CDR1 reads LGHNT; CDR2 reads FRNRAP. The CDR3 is CASRDGYSNQPQHF.

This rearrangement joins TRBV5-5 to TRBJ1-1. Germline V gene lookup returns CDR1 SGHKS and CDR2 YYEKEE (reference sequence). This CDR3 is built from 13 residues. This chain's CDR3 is CASSLGETLRAFF.

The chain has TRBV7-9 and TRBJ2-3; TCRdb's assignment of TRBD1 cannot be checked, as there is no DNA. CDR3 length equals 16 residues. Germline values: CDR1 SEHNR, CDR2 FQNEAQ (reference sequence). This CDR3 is CASSSGQERLRDTQYF. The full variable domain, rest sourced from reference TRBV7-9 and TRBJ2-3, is DTGVSQNPRHKITKRGQNVTFRCDPISEHNRLYWYRQTLGQGPEFLTYFQNEAQLEKSRLLSDRFSAERPKGSFSTLEIQRTEQGDSAMYLCASSSGQERLRDTQYFGPGTRLTVL.

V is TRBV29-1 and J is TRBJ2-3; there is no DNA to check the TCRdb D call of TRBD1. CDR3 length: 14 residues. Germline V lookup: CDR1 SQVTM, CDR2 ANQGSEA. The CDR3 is CSVGGQGGTDTQYF.

CDR3 sequence reads: CASSPSGTGDEQYF. The chain carries TRBV6-1 and TRBJ2-7; TCRdb outputs TRBD1, but without DNA this stays unchecked. Germline assignment: CDR1 MNHNS and CDR2 SASEGT. This CDR3 spans 14 amino acids.

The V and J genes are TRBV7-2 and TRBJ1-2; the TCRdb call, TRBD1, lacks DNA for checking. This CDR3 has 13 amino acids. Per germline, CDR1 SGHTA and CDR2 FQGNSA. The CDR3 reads CASSLEPRGGYTF.

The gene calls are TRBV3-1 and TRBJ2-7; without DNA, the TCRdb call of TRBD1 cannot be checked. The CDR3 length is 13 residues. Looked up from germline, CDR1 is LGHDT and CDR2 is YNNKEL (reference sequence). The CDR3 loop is CASSQAPRGEQYF.

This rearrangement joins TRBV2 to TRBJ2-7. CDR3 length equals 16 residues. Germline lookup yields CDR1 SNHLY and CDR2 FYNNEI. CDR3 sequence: CASSEAIWSASYEQYF.